These 21 T cell receptor beta chains share one sample of origin, sequenced in a study of T cells in Graves' hyperthyroidism and ophthalmopathy. RNA transcripts served as the template for amplifying TCR beta CDR3 regions. First-round RT-PCR with HTBI primers amplified the TCR CDR3 region. Each CDR3 protein gets one entry after TCRdb re-called the multiplex PCR reads with MiXCR. The profile shows hundreds of thousands of distinct CDR3 sequences, about an eighth of them singletons. Sequenced sample: blood. These receptors originate from a woman in her thirties or forties with Graves' ophthalmopathy.

The chain is built from TRBV20-1 and TRBJ1-5; 8 nucleotides line up with TRBD1. Germline lookup yields CDR1 DFQATT and CDR2 SNEGSKA (reference sequence). Losses at the gene ends were 6 bases for V and 6 bases for J; bases not matched to a gene: 4. This CDR3 is built from 12 residues. The CDR3 nucleotides are TGCAGTGCAACAGGGGGGGTTCAGCCCCAGCATTTT. Translating it yields CSATGGVQPQHF.

This clonotype was detected many times. The rearrangement links TRBV6-1 to TRBJ1-2, with 7 nucleotides matching TRBD1. Germline V CDR1 and CDR2: MNHNS, SASEGT. The CDR3 is 12 residues long. V lost 2 bases and J lost 7; bases outside the gene matches: 1. The CDR3 DNA follows: TGTGCCAGCAGTGAACAGGGGGTTGGCTACACCTTC. This encodes CASSEQGVGYTF.

The chain is built from TRBV7-9 and TRBJ1-2; 8 bases are a match to TRBD1. V lost 5 bases to trimming and J lost 4 bases; unmatched junction nucleotides: 3. The CDR3 has 13 residues. Germline V gene lookup returns CDR1 SEHNR and CDR2 FQNEAQ (reference sequence). DNA for the CDR3: TGTGCCAGCAGCCGACAGGGGCCCTATGGCTACACCTTC. This sequence encodes CASSRQGPYGYTF.

This clonotype was observed a few times. The chain carries TRBV5-1 and TRBJ2-3, with a weak D call TRBD2 (5 bases). The CDR3 consists of 15 residues. Germline-derived CDR1 and CDR2 are SGHRS and YFSETQ. Trimming left V 2 bases short and J 2 bases short, with 12 bases between. The CDR3 region is CASSLGRSYTDTQYF. Here the CDR3 DNA reads TGCGCCAGCAGCTTAGGGAGATCGTACACAGATACGCAGTATTTT.

This chain links TRBV5-1 with TRBJ1-2, with TRBD1 matching over 7 bases. Germline CDR1 is SGHRS and CDR2 is YFSETQ. Losses at the gene ends were 0 bases for V and 2 bases for J; bases not matched to a gene: 4. This CDR3 contains 15 residues. CDR3 DNA sequence: TGCGCCAGCAGCTTGGTTCGCAGGGGGAACTATGGCTACACCTTC. It yields the protein CASSLVRRGNYGYTF.

The chain couples TRBV20-1 to TRBJ1-6; TRBD1 agrees at 7 bases. CDR1 and CDR2 from the germline V gene are DFQATT and SNEGSKA (reference sequence). Trimming took 5 bases from V and 7 from J; bases not matched to a gene: 8. The CDR3 totals 14 residues. Here the CDR3 DNA reads TGCAGTGCTCGCGGGACAGCCTTCAATTCACCCCTCCACTTT. Translating it yields CSARGTAFNSPLHF.

CDR3 sequence (DNA): TGTGCCAGCAGCCGGGGTTGGGATACGCAGTATTTT. Protein: CASSRGWDTQYF. This chain links TRBV11-3 with TRBJ2-3; the D gene is possibly TRBD2 (5 bases). V was pared by 5 bases and J by 6 bases, with 9 bases between. The CDR3 has 12 amino acids. In germline, CDR1 is SGHNT, CDR2 YENEEA. The variable domain in full, with the rest retrieved from reference TRBV11-3 and TRBJ2-3, is EAGVVQSPRYKIIEKKQPVAFWCNPISGHNTLYWYLQNLGQGPELLIRYENEEAVDDSQLPKDRFSAERLKGVDSTLKIQPAELGDSAVYLCASSRGWDTQYFGPGTRLTVL.

This clonotype was seen repeatedly, ten times or more. The chain carries TRBV6-1 and TRBJ2-2; TRBD1 aligns across 11 bases. Looked up from germline, CDR1 is MNHNS and CDR2 is SASEGT. V gave up 5 bases and J gave up 2 bases; unmatched junction bases: 7. This CDR3 spans 17 amino acids. The CDR3 spells CASSTDRGRRNTGELFF. The CDR3 region has the DNA TGTGCCAGCAGTACGGACAGGGGGCGTCGAAACACCGGGGAGCTGTTTTTT.

This clonotype was seen repeatedly, ten times or more. The V call is TRBV20-1, the J call TRBJ2-7; 7 nucleotides line up with TRBD1. Germline CDR1 is DFQATT and CDR2 is SNEGSKA (reference sequence). The V gene end was trimmed by 1 base and the J gene end by 0 bases; junction bases not matched to a gene: 3. CDR3 length equals 14 residues. CDR3 region: CSARGWDSSYEQYF. CDR3 bases: TGCAGTGCTAGAGGGTGGGACAGCTCCTACGAGCAGTACTTC.

This clonotype was seen a few times. The V gene is TRBV20-1, the J gene TRBJ2-4, with D possibly matching TRBD1 (5 bases). The CDR3 spans 13 residues. Per the germline V gene, CDR1 is DFQATT and CDR2 is SNEGSKA (reference sequence). Between the trimmed V and J ends, which lost 3 bases and 6 bases, there was a span of 12 bases. CDR3 sequence (DNA): TGCAGTGCTAGGCAGTCGACAGTAAACATTCAGTACTTC. Protein product: CSARQSTVNIQYF.

The J gene is TRBJ1-3, the V gene TRBV16, with D uncertain. Looked up from germline, CDR1 is KGHSY and CDR2 is FQNENV. This CDR3 region has 17 residues. V lost 0 bases, J lost 0 bases, and 12 bases lay in between. The CDR3 sequence is CASSQSRLQLSGNTIYF. Written as DNA, the CDR3 is TGTGCCAGCAGCCAATCCCGGCTGCAACTCTCTGGAAACACCATATATTTT.

This clonotype has just a few counts. The V gene is TRBV18, the J gene TRBJ1-3, with D tentatively TRBD1 (5 bases). The CDR3 has 13 amino acids. Trimming shortened V by 5 bases and J by 0 bases, and 5 bases separated the two germline ends. CDR1 is KGHSH, CDR2 LQKENI, per germline. The CDR3 here is CASSDSSGNTIYF. CDR3 sequence (DNA): TGTGCCAGCTCAGACAGCTCTGGAAACACCATATATTTT.

This clonotype came up once. This may be a read error: a much more frequent sequence differs by one nucleotide. V is TRBV30 and J is TRBJ2-7; the match to TRBD2 covers 8 bases. Looked up from germline, CDR1 is GTSNPN and CDR2 is SVGIG (reference sequence). J gave up 6 bases and V 0 bases, and 4 bases lay outside the gene matches. This CDR3 has 13 residues. The CDR3, as DNA: TGTGCCTGGAGTGTACAACGGGGGGGCGAGCAGTACTTC. Residues: CAWSVQRGGEQYF. Variable domain in full (rest from reference TRBV30 and TRBJ2-7): SQTIHQWPATLVQPVGSPLSLECTVEGTSNPNLYWYRQAAGRGLQLLFYSVGIGQISSEVPQNLSASRPQDRQFILSSKKLLLSDSGFYLCAWSVQRGGEQYFGPGTRLTVT.

This clonotype was found many times. The chain recombines TRBV11-2 with TRBJ1-1; D may be TRBD1 (5 bases). V gave up 0 bases and J gave up 6 bases, with 11 bases separating them. Germline CDR1 is SGHAT and CDR2 is FQNNGV. This CDR3 is built from 14 residues. The CDR3 protein is CASSLELRGAEAFF. The CDR3 coding sequence is TGTGCCAGCAGCTTAGAGCTAAGGGGTGCTGAAGCTTTCTTT.

The chain links TRBV10-1 to TRBJ2-2, with 7 bases matching TRBD2. Germline loops: CDR1 WNHNN, CDR2 SYGVQD (reference sequence). The CDR3 extends over 13 amino acids. Trimming removed 6 bases from V and 6 bases from J; junction bases left unmatched: 4. For the CDR3, the DNA is TGCGCCAGCAGGGGAGGGTCGGCCGGGGAGCTGTTTTTT. This encodes CASRGGSAGELFF.

The chain has TRBV5-4 and TRBJ2-3; 12 bases are a match to TRBD2. Per germline, CDR1 SGHNT and CDR2 YYREEE (reference sequence). There are 15 residues in the CDR3. The junction had 6 bases not matched to a gene; V was cut back by 5 bases and J by 5 bases. CDR3 DNA sequence: TGTGCCAGCAGGACTAGCGGGAGATACGAAGATACGCAGTATTTT. Translating it yields CASRTSGRYEDTQYF.

This clonotype was observed at least ten times. The chain couples TRBV2 to TRBJ2-2; 8 bases fit TRBD1. Per the germline V gene, CDR1 is SNHLY and CDR2 is FYNNEI. V lost 7 bases, J lost 10 bases, and 11 bases stayed unmatched. This CDR3 comprises 14 residues. The CDR3 sequence is CASTRQGPPEELFF. Written as DNA, the CDR3 is TGTGCCAGCACCCGACAGGGGCCCCCCGAGGAGCTGTTTTTT.

The V and J genes are TRBV6-1 and TRBJ2-7; 9 bases align to TRBD1. There are 14 residues in the CDR3. CDR1 is MNHNS, CDR2 SASEGT, per germline. V shed 7 bases and J 6 bases; nucleotides not matched to a gene: 10. The CDR3 DNA reads TGTGCCAGCAAAGGGACAGGGATCCTTGGCGAGCAGTACTTC. Its translation is CASKGTGILGEQYF.

This clonotype was seen repeatedly, ten times or more. The rearrangement links TRBV12-3 or TRBV12-4 to TRBJ1-2; 7 positions match TRBD1. V lost 5 bases to trimming and J lost 13 bases; unmatched junction nucleotides: 7. The CDR3 extends over 11 amino acids. The CDR3 protein is CASSRQGTSTF. CDR3 bases: TGTGCCAGCAGTAGACAGGGTACCTCCACCTTC.

This clonotype occurred many times. The chain has TRBV6-9 and TRBJ1-1, with a possible D match to TRBD1 (6 bases). This CDR3 region has 15 residues. The germline gives CDR1 MNHGY, CDR2 SVAAGI. Trimming cost V 11 bases and J 1 base, with 20 bases left between them. CDR3 DNA sequence: TGTGCCGGGGGCAAGCAACAGGGCCAGAACACTGAAGCTTTCTTT. As protein: CAGGKQQGQNTEAFF.

This clonotype was seen repeatedly, ten times or more. J is TRBJ1-1 and V is TRBV29-1, with a tentative D call TRBD1 (6 bases). V gave up 3 bases and J gave up 1 base, with 9 bases separating them. Germline values: CDR1 SQVTM, CDR2 ANQGSEA. The CDR3 is made up of 13 amino acids. CDR3 nucleotide sequence: TGCAGCGTTGAGAGGGGGGGGAACACTGAAGCTTTCTTT. The encoded protein is CSVERGGNTEAFF.